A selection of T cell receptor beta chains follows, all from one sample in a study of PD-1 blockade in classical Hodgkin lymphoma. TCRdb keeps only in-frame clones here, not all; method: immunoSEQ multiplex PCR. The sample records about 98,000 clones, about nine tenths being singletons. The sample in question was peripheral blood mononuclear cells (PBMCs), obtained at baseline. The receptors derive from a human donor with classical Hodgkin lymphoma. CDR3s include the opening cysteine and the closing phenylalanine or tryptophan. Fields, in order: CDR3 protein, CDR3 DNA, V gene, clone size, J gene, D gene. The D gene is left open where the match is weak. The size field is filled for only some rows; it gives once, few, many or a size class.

CASSTYRVGGFLAKNIQYF TGTGCCAGCAGCACCTACAGGGTAGGGGGGTTCCTAGCCAAAAACATTCAGTACTTC TRBV11-2 NA TRBJ2-4 NA
CASTRDRVEKLFF TGTGCCAGCACCCGGGACAGGGTAGAAAAACTGTTTTTT TRBV7-2 NA TRBJ1-4 TRBD1
CASSKETQYF TGTGCCAGCAGCAAAGAGACCCAGTACTTC TRBV21-1 NA TRBJ2-5 NA
CAWRGWENTGELFF TGTGCCTGGAGGGGTTGGGAGAACACCGGGGAGCTGTTTTTT TRBV30 NA TRBJ2-2 NA
CASPRTDNYGYTF TGTGCCAGCCCTCGGACAGACAACTATGGCTACACCTTC TRBV2 NA TRBJ1-2 NA
CASRSPSGSEELFF TGTGCCAGCAGATCCCCTAGCGGGAGTGAGGAGCTGTTTTTT TRBV7-9 NA TRBJ2-2 TRBD2
CASSLARTGDGYTF TGCGCCAGCAGCTTGGCAAGGACAGGGGACGGCTACACCTTC TRBV5-1 NA TRBJ1-2 TRBD1
CASSQLPGQGNYGYTF TGCGCCAGCAGCCAATTACCGGGACAGGGGAACTATGGCTACACCTTC TRBV4-1 NA TRBJ1-2 TRBD1
CASSLPLRGTGNTIYF TGTGCCAGCAGCTTGCCTTTACGGGGAACTGGAAACACCATATATTTT TRBV5-5 NA TRBJ1-3 NA
CASSPRGRMNFNEQFF TGTGCCAGCTCACCCCGGGGCAGGATGAACTTCAATGAGCAGTTCTTC TRBV18 NA TRBJ2-1 NA
CASSEPRGRESASTDTQYF TGTGCCAGCAGTGAACCTCGAGGGCGGGAGTCCGCTAGCACAGATACGCAGTATTTT TRBV2 NA TRBJ2-3 TRBD2
CASSLARRTTNEKLFF TGTGCCAGCAGCTTAGCCCGACGGACAACTAATGAAAAACTGTTTTTT TRBV7-9 NA TRBJ1-4 NA
CASGGGGYGYTF TGTGCCAGCGGGGGAGGGGGCTATGGCTACACCTTC TRBV27 NA TRBJ1-2 NA
CASSQPLERVANVLTF TGCGCCAGCAGCCAACCACTGGAGAGGGTGGCCAACGTCCTGACTTTC TRBV4-1 NA TRBJ2-6 NA
CASSIQDSQPQHF TGTGCCAGTAGTATACAAGACAGTCAGCCCCAGCATTTT TRBV19 NA TRBJ1-5 NA
CASSAQGPPAAFF TGTGCCAGCAGTGCACAGGGGCCGCCTGCTGCTTTCTTT TRBV28 NA TRBJ1-1 TRBD1
CAIRGQGTTGELFF TGTGCCATCAGGGGACAAGGAACGACCGGGGAGCTGTTTTTT TRBV10-3 NA TRBJ2-2 NA
CASIPPGTRGNTIYF TGTGCCAGTATTCCCCCAGGGACCCGTGGAAACACCATATATTTT TRBV19 once TRBJ1-3 NA
CASSPGGDYGYTF TGTGCCAGCTCACCAGGGGGCGACTATGGCTACACCTTC TRBV18 NA TRBJ1-2 NA
CASSLIGTHQPQHF TGTGCCAGCAGCTTAATAGGGACCCATCAGCCCCAGCATTTT TRBV7-9 once TRBJ1-5 NA
CASSLASGQGAREQYF TGCGCCAGCAGCTTGGCCTCGGGGCAGGGGGCAAGGGAGCAGTACTTC TRBV5-1 NA TRBJ2-7 TRBD1
CASSLRTESSYNEQFF TGTGCCAGCAGCCTTAGAACGGAGAGCTCCTACAATGAGCAGTTCTTC TRBV13 NA TRBJ2-1 NA
CAGSYEGGTEAFF TGTGCCGGCAGTTACGAAGGGGGCACTGAAGCTTTCTTT TRBV6-5 NA TRBJ1-1 NA
CASSSFSSYEQYF TGTGCCAGCAGCTCCTTCAGCTCCTACGAGCAGTACTTC TRBV5-4 NA TRBJ2-7 NA
CASSLGQPQHF TGTGCCAGCAGTCTGGGTCAGCCCCAGCATTTT TRBV28 once TRBJ1-5 NA
CSASWGGYTF TGCAGTGCTAGCTGGGGGGGCTACACCTTC TRBV20-1 NA TRBJ1-2 NA
CASSLIGRHNEQFF TGTGCCAGCAGCTTGATTGGTCGACACAATGAGCAGTTCTTC TRBV5-4 NA TRBJ2-1 NA
CASSPRDRVNTEAFF TGTGCCAGCAGTCCCCGGGACAGGGTGAACACTGAAGCTTTCTTT TRBV27 NA TRBJ1-1 TRBD1
CASSPRTEVNTEAFF TGCGCCAGCAGCCCGCGGACAGAAGTGAACACTGAAGCTTTCTTT TRBV5-1 few TRBJ1-1 NA
CAWSVGQKSGNTIYF TGTGCCTGGAGTGTAGGACAGAAATCTGGAAACACCATATATTTT TRBV30 once TRBJ1-3 NA
CASSLGGGRANEQFF TGCGCCAGCAGCTTGGGGGGCGGGAGAGCGAATGAGCAGTTCTTC TRBV5-1 NA TRBJ2-1 TRBD2
CASSQPDRHQNIQYF TGTGCCAGCAGCCAGCCTGACCGACACCAAAACATTCAGTACTTC TRBV4-2 NA TRBJ2-4 NA
CASSNSGRDTDTQYF TGTGCCAGCAGTAATAGCGGGAGGGACACAGATACGCAGTATTTT TRBV27 once TRBJ2-3 TRBD2
CASSVGREVAFGKNIQYF TGTGCCAGCAGCGTAGGGCGGGAGGTTGCATTTGGCAAAAACATTCAGTACTTC TRBV9 NA TRBJ2-4 TRBD2
CASSLLAGNNEQFF TGTGCCAGCAGTTTGCTAGCGGGAAACAATGAGCAGTTCTTC TRBV27 NA TRBJ2-1 TRBD2
CASSLAGTVSGNTIYF TGTGCCAGCAGCTTAGCCGGGACAGTCTCTGGAAACACCATATATTTT TRBV7-8 once TRBJ1-3 TRBD1
CASSQPPGLAGEGETQYF TGCGCCAGCAGCCAACCCCCGGGACTAGCGGGAGAGGGAGAGACCCAGTACTTC TRBV4-1 NA TRBJ2-5 TRBD2
CASRGADRGNHEQYF TGTGCCAGCAGGGGAGCGGACAGGGGGAACCACGAGCAGTACTTC TRBV6-5 NA TRBJ2-7 TRBD1
CASSYSSQGLGNTIYF TGTGCCAGCAGTTACTCCTCACAGGGGTTAGGAAACACCATATATTTT TRBV6-5 NA TRBJ1-3 TRBD1